This T cell receptor (beta chain) was sequenced for a study of T cells in localized non-small cell lung cancer. General observations from the study: There were a median 57 of the top 100 tumor clones appearing in adjacent lung. In uninvolved adjacent lung, T cell clonality reached its highest value, exceeding tumor. Tumor samples were not multi-region, leaving intratumor heterogeneity unexcluded. Longer overall survival accompanied higher blood T cell density.

The table came from immunoSEQ multiplex PCR; TCRdb's copy has only in-frame clones and leaves some out. The data hold 70,000 to 100,000 clones, with around 81% observed a single time. A note on this clone: Its antigen is unidentified.

Germline V lookup: CDR1 MNHEY, CDR2 SMNVEV (reference sequence). Trimming left V 2 bases short and J 0 bases short, with 10 bases between. The CDR3 has 15 amino acids. The V gene is TRBV27, the J gene TRBJ1-1; D remains ambiguous. The sample here was peripheral blood, taken before any cancer treatment. The TCR sequence derives from a female donor over 55 with stage I lung adenocarcinoma. The CDR3 region is CASSLRAELNTEAFF. The CDR3 DNA reads as TGTGCCAGCAGTTTAAGGGCAGAGTTGAACACTGAAGCTTTCTTT.